Following are 9 T cell receptor beta chains from one sample sequenced in a study of OX40 agonist ivuxolimab in advanced cancers. Measured with immunoSEQ multiplex PCR; TCRdb has only the in-frame clones, and not every one. The sample contains roughly 97,000 clones, 70% to 90% of which appear only once. This specimen was CD4+ or CD8+ T cells sorted from blood, taken in a trial of the OX40 agonist ivuxolimab. Receptors originate from an adult with an advanced solid tumor such as melanoma, head and neck, liver or kidney cancer.

The genes are TRBV2 and TRBJ1-3; possible D gene TRBD1, 5 bases. The CDR3 has 13 amino acids. Germline CDR1 SNHLY, CDR2 FYNNEI. V was shortened by 3 bases and J by 6 bases, with 9 bases between the two germline ends. For the CDR3, the DNA is TGTGCCAGCAGTGACGGAGGGGTAAACACCATATATTTT. It codes for CASSDGGVNTIYF. The entire variable domain, with the rest obtained from reference TRBV2 and TRBJ1-3, is as follows: EPEVTQTPSHQVTQMGQEVILRCVPISNHLYFYWYRQILGQKVEFLVSFYNNEISEKSEIFDDQFSVERPDGSNFTLKIRSTKLEDSAMYFCASSDGGVNTIYFGEGSWLTVV.

This chain connects TRBV6-5 to TRBJ1-2; D uncertain. V lost 2 bases, J lost 1 base, and 14 bases lay in between. CDR1 MNHEY and CDR2 SVGAGI come from the germline V gene. The CDR3 length is 16 residues. The CDR3 is CASSYPTLVLNYGYTF. In nucleotides, the CDR3 is TGTGCCAGCAGTTACCCAACCCTCGTTCTTAACTATGGCTACACCTTC.

This chain links TRBV18 with TRBJ2-1; 9 bases agree with TRBD1. V shed 4 bases and J 7 bases; nucleotides not matched to a gene: 11. CDR3 length: 16 amino acids. Germline V CDR1 and CDR2: KGHSH, LQKENI. CDR3: CASSRAGTGYRNEQFF. Written as DNA, the CDR3 is TGTGCCAGCTCACGTGCCGGGACAGGGTATAGGAATGAGCAGTTCTTC.

The chain joins TRBV5-1 to TRBJ2-7; 7 bases match TRBD2. V shed 4 bases, J shed 0 bases, and the junction held 4 bases outside the gene matches. Germline V CDR1 and CDR2: SGHRS, YFSETQ. CDR3 length equals 14 residues. The CDR3 reads CASSGRAGSYEQYF. The CDR3 DNA reads TGCGCCAGCAGCGGGAGGGCCGGCTCCTACGAGCAGTACTTC.

This chain links TRBV11-3 with TRBJ2-1; TRBD1 might be the D (6 bases). The CDR3 consists of 14 residues. CDR1 is SGHNT and CDR2 is YENEEA in the germline V gene. V was trimmed by 7 bases and J by 2 bases, leaving 12 bases between them. The CDR3 here is CASTRQGTYNEQFF. The CDR3 bases are TGTGCCAGCACTCGGCAGGGGACCTACAATGAGCAGTTCTTC. The variable domain in full, with the rest retrieved from reference TRBV11-3 and TRBJ2-1, is EAGVVQSPRYKIIEKKQPVAFWCNPISGHNTLYWYLQNLGQGPELLIRYENEEAVDDSQLPKDRFSAERLKGVDSTLKIQPAELGDSAVYLCASTRQGTYNEQFFGPGTRLTVL.

The chain recombines TRBV9 with TRBJ2-5; 8 bases align to TRBD2. CDR3 size: 17 residues. Per germline, CDR1 SGDLS and CDR2 YYNGEE. The V segment lost 4 bases and the J segment 4 bases; nucleotides outside the gene matches: 15. CDR3 DNA sequence: TGTGCCAGCAGCCCCGGGGGCCCAGCGGGAGAGGGAGAGACCCAGTACTTC. Protein product: CASSPGGPAGEGETQYF. The full variable domain, rest sourced from reference TRBV9 and TRBJ2-5, is DSGVTQTPKHLITATGQRVTLRCSPRSGDLSVYWYQQSLDQGLQFLIQYYNGEERAKGNILERFSAQQFPDLHSELNLSSLELGDSALYFCASSPGGPAGEGETQYFGPGTRLLVL.

The V gene is TRBV11-3, the J gene TRBJ2-1; D uncertain. V lost 2 bases and J 3 bases, leaving 14 bases between the germline ends. Germline CDR1 SGHNT, CDR2 YENEEA. CDR3 length equals 16 residues. The CDR3 DNA reads TGTGCCAGCAGCTTATCCTCCGGGCCCGGCTACAATGAGCAGTTCTTC. Its protein product is CASSLSSGPGYNEQFF.

This clone was counted between two and nine times. The genes are TRBV7-9 and TRBJ1-3, with 10 bases identical to TRBD1. The CDR3 is made up of 19 amino acids. The germline gives CDR1 SEHNR, CDR2 FQNEAQ (reference sequence). The junction had 14 bases not matched to a gene; V was cut back by 2 bases and J by 4 bases. The CDR3 region has the DNA TGTGCCAGCAGCTTATCGTTTGGGACAGGGGAGAGCAGGGGAAACACCATATATTTT. It specifies CASSLSFGTGESRGNTIYF.

The chain carries TRBV4-3 and TRBJ1-1; unclear D gene. This CDR3 region has 13 residues. Germline V CDR1 and CDR2: LGHNA, YSLEER. The V and J ends lost 4 bases and 6 bases respectively, with 12 bases between them. CDR3 sequence reads: CASSLGKTSEAFF. CDR3 bases: TGCGCCAGCAGCCTAGGCAAGACGTCTGAAGCTTTCTTT.